The 18 T cell receptor beta chains below were found in one sample sequenced in a study of T cells in Graves' hyperthyroidism and ophthalmopathy. The source material, RNA transcripts, was used to amplify TCR beta CDR3 regions. An initial round of RT-PCR targeting the TCR CDR3 relied on the HTBI primer set. MiXCR, applied by TCRdb to the multiplex PCR reads, yields one record per CDR3 protein. The sample consists of over 700,000 distinct CDR3 sequences, 30% to 40% of them appearing once. The sequenced sample was blood. The receptors were gathered from a woman in her thirties or forties with Graves' hyperthyroidism.

This clonotype was recorded at least ten times. The rearrangement uses TRBV29-1 and TRBJ1-1, with TRBD1 as a possible D gene (5 bases). The germline V gene has CDR1 SQVTM and CDR2 ANQGSEA. The CDR3 consists of 15 residues. V gave up 5 bases and J gave up 5 bases, with 21 bases separating them. The CDR3 bases are TGCAGCGTTCGACGTTATGGGGCCCTTGGGACTGAAGCTTTCTTT. Residues: CSVRRYGALGTEAFF.

Comments on this clonotype: With a much larger clone just one base away, this may be a read error. The DNA of the CDR3 is TGTGCCAGCAGCCTAGGAAATAGCGGCTTGCAAGAGACCCAGTACTTC. This sequence encodes CASSLGNSGLQETQYF. The rearrangement links TRBV14 to TRBJ2-5, with a possible D match to TRBD2 (6 bases). The CDR3 is 16 residues long. CDR1 is SGHDN, CDR2 FVKESK, per germline. The germline V and J ends were trimmed by 4 bases and 2 bases, with 17 bases remaining between them.

This clonotype was counted many times. This chain joins TRBV2 and TRBJ1-6; 10 bases map to TRBD1. V dropped 8 bases and J dropped 6; count of bases not matched to a gene: 4. This CDR3 has 14 amino acids. Germline-derived CDR1 and CDR2 are SNHLY and FYNNEI. The CDR3 region has the DNA TGTGCCAGCTGGGGGACAGGGGCTAATTCACCCCTCCACTTT. Its protein is CASWGTGANSPLHF.

The chain joins TRBV5-4 to TRBJ1-2, with 11 bases lining up with TRBD1. The CDR3 covers 14 residues. The ends lost 4 bases at V and 7 bases at J; junction bases unmatched: 6. CDR1 and CDR2 from the germline V gene are SGHNT and YYREEE (reference sequence). Here the CDR3 reads CASSHGQGAGGYTF. CDR3 DNA: TGTGCCAGCAGCCACGGACAGGGGGCGGGTGGCTACACCTTC.

The chain links TRBV9 to TRBJ2-7; no clear D gene. V was trimmed by 4 bases and J by 2 bases, leaving 7 bases between them. This CDR3 contains 12 residues. Germline-derived CDR1 and CDR2 are SGDLS and YYNGEE. CDR3 coding DNA: TGTGCCAGCAGCCTACCGCCCTACGAGCAGTACTTC. It codes for CASSLPPYEQYF.

With respect to this clonotype: A junction end diverges from the germline sequence, so it may reflect a read error. The rearrangement joins TRBV2 to TRBJ1-6, with D unresolved. The CDR3 is made up of 14 amino acids. In germline, CDR1 is SNHLY, CDR2 FYNNEI. As DNA, the CDR3 is TGTGCCAGCAGTTGGGCCTCTACTAATTCAACCCTCCACTTT. As protein: CASSWASTNSTLHF.

Many counts were recorded for this clonotype. The chain uses TRBV7-8 and TRBJ1-2; TRBD1 aligns across 8 bases. CDR3 length: 12 amino acids. CDR1 and CDR2 from the germline V gene are SGHVS and FQNEAQ. V was pared by 6 bases and J by 13 bases, with 10 bases of the junction left unmatched. The CDR3 bases are TGTGCCAGCAGTCCTCCGGGACAGGCCTTCACCTTC. This sequence encodes CASSPPGQAFTF.

This chain uses TRBV13 with TRBJ1-6, with D uncertain. This CDR3 is 15 amino acids long. The germline V and J ends were trimmed by 2 bases and 4 bases, with 9 bases remaining between them. In germline, CDR1 is PRHDT, CDR2 FYEKMQ (reference sequence). The CDR3 DNA follows: TGTGCCAGCAGCTTAATGGACGGGTATAATTCACCCCTCCACTTT. Its protein product is CASSLMDGYNSPLHF. Drawing the rest from reference TRBV13 and TRBJ1-6, the complete variable domain is AAGVIQSPRHLIKEKRETATLKCYPIPRHDTVYWYQQGPGQDPQFLISFYEKMQSDKGSIPDRFSAQQFSDYHSELNMSSLELGDSALYFCASSLMDGYNSPLHFGNGTRLTVT.

Regarding this clonotype: A junction boundary mismatches the germline segment, possibly from a read error. The J gene is TRBJ2-3, the V gene TRBV29-1; possibly TRBD1 or TRBD2 for D (7 bases each). Per the germline V gene, CDR1 is SQVTM and CDR2 is ANQGSEA. This CDR3 is 15 amino acids long. The CDR3 protein is CSVELADLTGDMQYF. The CDR3 coding sequence is TGCAGCGTTGAGCTAGCGGACCTAACAGGGGATATGCAGTATTTT.

The sample holds a few counts of this clonotype. V is TRBV4-1 and J is TRBJ1-5; D gene ambiguous. The CDR3 runs 13 residues. CDR1 is MGHRA, CDR2 YSYEKL, per germline. V lost 0 bases and J 6 bases, leaving 6 bases between the germline ends. As DNA, the CDR3 is TGCGCCAGCAGCCAAGAACTGGGTCAGCCCCAGCATTTT. Protein: CASSQELGQPQHF.

The rearrangement links TRBV3-1 to TRBJ2-7; 9 bases are shared with TRBD1. The V gene end was trimmed by 2 bases and the J gene end by 3 bases; junction bases not matched to a gene: 11. The V gene's germline CDR1 is LGHDT and CDR2 YNNKEL (reference sequence). This CDR3 region has 17 residues. The CDR3 DNA reads TGTGCCAGCAGCCAATATGTCGGGGACAGGGTTTTCTACGAGCAGTACTTC. This codes for CASSQYVGDRVFYEQYF.

Turning to this clonotype: An end of the junction differs from the germline gene, which may be a read error. The rearrangement uses TRBV10-3 and TRBJ1-2, with 10 positions matching TRBD1. This CDR3 has 16 residues. The germline CDR1 and CDR2 sequences are ENHRY and SYGVKD. In nucleotides, the CDR3 is TGTGCCAGCAGTGCCCGTTGGGGACAGGGGAGATATGGCTACACCTTC. It yields the protein CASSARWGQGRYGYTF.

This clonotype occurred many times. This chain links TRBV20-1 with TRBJ1-6; D is possibly TRBD1 (5 bases). The germline V and J ends were trimmed by 6 bases and 10 bases, with 19 bases remaining between them. The CDR3 runs 14 residues. The germline V gene encodes CDR1 DFQATT and CDR2 SNEGSKA (reference sequence). CDR3 loop: CSAIDPGRKSPLHF. The CDR3 DNA follows: TGCAGTGCGATAGATCCGGGACGGAAATCACCCCTCCACTTT.

This clonotype was found a few times. The V and J genes are TRBV5-1 and TRBJ1-1; 9 bases match TRBD1. This CDR3 spans 15 amino acids. The V segment lost 2 bases and the J segment 6 bases; nucleotides outside the gene matches: 8. Germline V gene data show CDR1 as SGHRS and CDR2 as YFSETQ. CDR3 residues: CASSFGTGNFAEAFF. The CDR3 region has the DNA TGCGCCAGCAGCTTTGGGACAGGGAATTTCGCTGAAGCTTTCTTT.

This clonotype was seen many times. The chain links TRBV12-3 or TRBV12-4 to TRBJ1-1, with unresolved D. Between the trimmed V and J ends, which lost 7 bases and 0 bases, there was a span of 12 bases. CDR3 length: 14 amino acids. CDR3 nucleotide sequence: TGTGCCAGCATTAATTGGGAGATGAACACTGAAGCTTTCTTT. Translated: CASINWEMNTEAFF.

The chain couples TRBV2 to TRBJ2-6; D is possibly TRBD1 (5 bases). Germline V gives CDR1 SNHLY, CDR2 FYNNEI. V lost 4 bases to trimming and J lost 4 bases, with 8 bases between them. The CDR3 consists of 14 residues. The CDR3 protein is CASSARTGANVLTF. The CDR3 nucleotides are TGTGCCAGCAGTGCCCGGACAGGGGCCAACGTCCTGACTTTC.

The chain carries TRBV6-1 and TRBJ2-7, with 10 positions matching TRBD2. The CDR3 extends over 18 amino acids. From germline, CDR1 is MNHNS and CDR2 SASEGT. V was clipped by 5 bases and J by 4 bases; unmatched bases: 17. Here the CDR3 DNA reads TGTGCCAGCAGTCTCGGACGGGGGCTAGCGGGAGTGTGGTACGAGCAGTACTTC. Translated, it gives CASSLGRGLAGVWYEQYF.

This clonotype was detected a few times. CDR3 region: CASSQMGRGSSYEQYF. The CDR3 coding sequence is TGTGCCAGCAGTCAAATGGGGCGGGGGAGCTCCTACGAGCAGTACTTC. The J gene is TRBJ2-7, the V gene TRBV12-3 or TRBV12-4, with 7 positions matching TRBD2. V lost 5 bases, J lost 0 bases, and 10 bases stayed unmatched. The CDR3 spans 16 residues.